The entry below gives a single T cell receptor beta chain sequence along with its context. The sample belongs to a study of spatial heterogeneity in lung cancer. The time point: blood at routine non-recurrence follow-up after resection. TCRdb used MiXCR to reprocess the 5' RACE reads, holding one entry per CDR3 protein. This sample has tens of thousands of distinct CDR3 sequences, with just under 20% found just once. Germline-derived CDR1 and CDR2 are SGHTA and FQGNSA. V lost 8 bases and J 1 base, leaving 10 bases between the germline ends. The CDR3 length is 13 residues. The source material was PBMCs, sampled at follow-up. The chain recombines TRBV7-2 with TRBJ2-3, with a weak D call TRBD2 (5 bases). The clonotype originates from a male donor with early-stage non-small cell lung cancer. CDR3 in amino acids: CASSDSGTDTQYF. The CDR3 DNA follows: TGTGCCAGCTCTGATAGCGGCACAGATACGCAGTATTTT.